The 30 T cell receptor beta chains below come from one sample, sequenced in a study of cytomegalovirus exposure and HLA in healthy donors. Primers: 60 Vbeta forward and 13 Jbeta reverse. Measured with immunoSEQ multiplex PCR; TCRdb has only the in-frame clones, and not every one. The data show approximately 190,000 clones, about four fifths seen once. Input material: PBMCs. These receptor sequences come from a man aged 35 to 55 in good health and CMV-seropositive.

In this sample, this clone turned up once. The chain has TRBV4-2 and TRBJ1-2; tentative D call: TRBD1 (5 bases). Trimming stripped 1 base from V and 8 bases from J, with 23 bases between. This CDR3 region has 17 residues. Germline V gives CDR1 LGHNA, CDR2 YNFKEQ. This CDR3 reads CASSQVSMEQERGGYTF. CDR3 nucleotide sequence: TGTGCCAGCAGCCAAGTGTCTATGGAACAGGAAAGAGGAGGCTACACCTTC.

The table lists this clone with a count of one. As DNA, the CDR3 is TGCGCCAGCAGCCGGCGGGTGGACACCGGGGAGCTGTTTTTT. Protein sequence: CASSRRVDTGELFF. The chain combines TRBV5-1 with TRBJ2-2; D possibly corresponds to TRBD2 (5 bases). Germline V gives CDR1 SGHRS, CDR2 YFSETQ. The V end lost 4 bases, the J end lost 3 bases, and 10 bases lay between the germline ends. This CDR3 contains 14 residues.

The chain couples TRBV5-1 to TRBJ2-2, with D perhaps TRBD1 (6 bases). The CDR3 length is 13 residues. V lost 4 bases, J lost 5 bases, and 9 bases lay in between. CDR1 and CDR2 (germline): SGHRS, YFSETQ. The CDR3 is CASSPGQTGELFF. The CDR3 nucleotides read TGCGCCAGCAGCCCAGGACAGACCGGGGAGCTGTTTTTT.

V and J are TRBV4-1 and TRBJ2-7, with D tentatively TRBD1 (5 bases). V lost 0 bases, J lost 2 bases, and 14 bases lay in between. The germline CDR1 and CDR2 sequences are MGHRA and YSYEKL. This CDR3 has 16 amino acids. This chain's CDR3 is CASSQDRGGVPYEQYF. The CDR3 region has the DNA TGCGCCAGCAGCCAAGATAGGGGTGGGGTCCCCTACGAGCAGTACTTC.

The chain recombines TRBV9 with TRBJ1-3, with unresolved D. The ends were cut back, 4 bases at V and 0 bases at J, with 14 bases in the middle. Germline loops: CDR1 SGDLS, CDR2 YYNGEE. CDR3 length: 16 residues. CDR3 sequence (DNA): TGTGCCAGCAGCCCCTCAAGTGATAGCTCTGGAAACACCATATATTTT. Amino acid sequence: CASSPSSDSSGNTIYF.

The V and J genes are TRBV19 and TRBJ2-5, with a possible D match to TRBD1 (5 bases). The V end was cut by 5 bases, the J end by 2 bases, with 21 bases between. Germline CDR1 reads LNHDA; CDR2 reads SQIVND (reference sequence). The CDR3 runs to 17 residues. Written as DNA, the CDR3 is TGTGCCAGTAGTCCTCGGGCAGGGTGGTACGGACAAGAGACCCAGTACTTC. Translated, it gives CASSPRAGWYGQETQYF. Variable domain in full (rest from reference TRBV19 and TRBJ2-5): DGGITQSPKYLFRKEGQNVTLSCEQNLNHDAMYWYRQDPGQGLRLIYYSQIVNDFQKGDIAEGYSVSREKKESFPLTVTSAQKNPTAFYLCASSPRAGWYGQETQYFGPGTRLLVL.

The chain couples TRBV6-1 to TRBJ2-5; TRBD1 agrees at 9 bases. The CDR3 covers 13 residues. Germline values: CDR1 MNHNS, CDR2 SASEGT. Losses at the gene ends were 6 bases for V and 3 bases for J; bases not matched to a gene: 2. Here the CDR3 DNA reads TGTGCCAGCAGGAGACAGGGGGAAGAGACCCAGTACTTC. This gives the protein CASRRQGEETQYF.

Concerning this clone: Within the sample, other DNA sequences also encode this same CDR3. The V call is TRBV5-1, the J call TRBJ2-7; 8 bases line up with TRBD1. V dropped 0 bases and J dropped 0; count of bases not matched to a gene: 2. The CDR3 extends over 15 amino acids. The V gene's germline CDR1 is SGHRS and CDR2 YFSETQ. CDR3 nucleotides: TGCGCCAGCAGCTTGGGACAGGGGAGCTCCTACGAGCAGTACTTC. This gives the protein CASSLGQGSSYEQYF.

This chain uses TRBV5-1 with TRBJ1-2; D is perhaps TRBD1 (6 bases). The CDR3 spans 17 residues. V was shortened by 3 bases and J by 5 bases, with 23 bases between the two germline ends. Germline CDR1 is SGHRS and CDR2 is YFSETQ. CDR3 region: CASSSTFGQTPLYGYTF. The CDR3 DNA is TGCGCCAGCAGCTCCACTTTCGGACAGACTCCCCTTTATGGCTACACCTTC.

Points on this clone: Germline is not matched at one junction end, which may reflect a read error. V and J are TRBV27 and TRBJ2-7; tentative D call: TRBD2 (5 bases). Germline V gene lookup returns CDR1 MNHEY and CDR2 SMNVEV (reference sequence). The CDR3 loop spans 14 amino acids. CDR3 nucleotide sequence: TGTGCCAGCAGTTCGTCGGGATCTAGCTACGAGCAGCACTTC. Amino acids: CASSSSGSSYEQHF.

The chain uses TRBV18 and TRBJ1-4, with no clear D. This CDR3 has 15 amino acids. V was shortened by 6 bases and J by 8 bases, with 19 bases between the two germline ends. Germline loops: CDR1 KGHSH, CDR2 LQKENI. CDR3 bases: TGTGCCAGCTCCCTCCGCCCCGCAGTGCGGGAAAAACTGTTTTTT. Encoded protein: CASSLRPAVREKLFF.

The rearrangement joins TRBV7-3 to TRBJ2-7; weak D call: TRBD2 (5 bases). Germline lookup yields CDR1 SGHTA and CDR2 FQGTGA. Trimming cost V 3 bases and J 2 bases, with 8 bases left between them. This CDR3 spans 13 amino acids. The CDR3 DNA is TGTGCCAGCAGCTTGAGCGGCCCCTACGAGCAGTACTTC. It yields the protein CASSLSGPYEQYF.

The rearrangement joins TRBV7-8 to TRBJ2-6; D gene ambiguous. The CDR3 runs to 15 residues. The germline CDR1 and CDR2 sequences are SGHVS and FQNEAQ. Deletions cut 5 bases from V and 2 bases from J, with 10 bases between. CDR3 amino acids: CASSPGGAGANVLTF. The CDR3 nucleotides are TGTGCCAGCAGCCCCGGTGGTGCTGGGGCCAACGTCCTGACTTTC. The full variable domain, completed using reference TRBV7-8 and TRBJ2-6, is GAGVSQSPRYKVAKRGQDVALRCDPISGHVSLFWYQQALGQGPEFLTYFQNEAQLDKSGLPSDRFFAERPEGSVSTLKIQRTQQEDSAVYLCASSPGGAGANVLTFGAGSRLTVL.

The rearrangement links TRBV23-1 to TRBJ2-1; TRBD2 matches 11 bases. Being an ORF, TRBV23-1 has a function that is uncertain. The CDR3 spans 16 residues. The V gene end was trimmed by 7 bases and the J gene end by 6 bases; junction bases not matched to a gene: 11. CDR3 coding DNA: TGCGCCAGCACCCTGTCGATGACTAGCGGGGCCAATGAGCAGTTCTTC. Translating it yields CASTLSMTSGANEQFF.

The rearrangement links TRBV6-1 to TRBJ2-1, with a possible D match to TRBD1 (5 bases). The CDR3 has 16 residues. CDR1 MNHNS and CDR2 SASEGT come from the germline V gene. Trimming pared 2 bases from V and 6 bases from J, leaving 17 bases between. The DNA of the CDR3 is TGTGCCAGCAGTGAAATTGGAGAGGTTACAGGCAATGAGCAGTTCTTC. Its translation: CASSEIGEVTGNEQFF.

The chain carries TRBV21-1 and TRBJ2-7; the listed D gene, TRBD1, was not tested against the DNA. TRBV21-1 is marked as a pseudogene. The CDR3 contains 15 residues. CDR3 sequence reads: CASSKGDRAHYEQYF. CDR3 nucleotides: TGTGCCAGCAGCAAAGGGGACAGGGCCCACTACGAGCAGTACTTC.

This rearrangement joins TRBV21-1 to TRBJ2-7; the tabulated D call, TRBD1, remains unverified against the DNA. TRBV21-1 is a pseudogene. The CDR3 has 14 amino acids. Written as DNA, the CDR3 is TGTGCCAGCAGCAAAGGGGCGAGCTCCTACGAGCAGTACTTC. This translates into CASSKGASSYEQYF.

V gene TRBV27 combines with J gene TRBJ1-5; no definite D call. From germline, CDR1 is MNHEY and CDR2 SMNVEV (reference sequence). The CDR3 consists of 15 residues. Trimming removed 3 bases at V and 0 bases at J, with 9 bases between. CDR3 DNA sequence: TGTGCCAGCAGTTTCTCCCCTTATAGCAATCAGCCCCAGCATTTT. Translated: CASSFSPYSNQPQHF.

The CDR3, as DNA: TGTGCCAGCAGTGAACACCCCCGGGCCCAGGGATACACTGAAGCTTTCTTT. Amino acids: CASSEHPRAQGYTEAFF. This rearrangement joins TRBV6-1 to TRBJ1-1; TRBD1 is a possible D gene (5 bases). The CDR3 sequence is 17 residues long. Trimming stripped 2 bases from V and 3 bases from J, with 19 bases between. Germline V gene data show CDR1 as MNHNS and CDR2 as SASEGT.

This chain uses TRBV5-5 with TRBJ2-1, with TRBD1 matching over 8 bases. The V gene's germline CDR1 is SGHKS and CDR2 YYEKEE (reference sequence). After removal of 7 bases from V and 8 bases from J, the junction contained 8 bases not matched to a gene. The CDR3 is 13 amino acids. CDR3: CASHRQGFDEQFF. The CDR3 DNA reads TGTGCCAGCCACCGACAGGGGTTCGATGAGCAGTTCTTC.

The chain combines TRBV5-1 with TRBJ2-2; no firm D call. The germline V gene encodes CDR1 SGHRS and CDR2 YFSETQ. V dropped 2 bases and J dropped 6 bases, with 8 bases sitting between them. This CDR3 has 13 amino acids. Here the CDR3 DNA reads TGCGCCAGCAGCTTAAGCCCCCCCGGGGAGCTGTTTTTT. Translating it yields CASSLSPPGELFF.

This chain links TRBV7-6 with TRBJ1-6; TRBD1 matches at 10 bases. The germline CDR1 and CDR2 sequences are SGHVS and FNYEAQ. V gave up 1 base and J gave up 10 bases; unmatched junction bases: 4. This CDR3 region has 15 residues. This CDR3 reads CASSLEGTGESPLHF. The CDR3 nucleotides read TGTGCCAGCAGCTTAGAAGGGACAGGGGAGTCACCCCTCCACTTT.

The chain uses TRBV11-3 and TRBJ2-7; D is perhaps TRBD2 (5 bases). Germline V gene data show CDR1 as SGHNT and CDR2 as YENEEA. This CDR3 is built from 12 residues. The V and J ends lost 5 bases and 7 bases respectively, with 12 bases between them. The DNA for the CDR3 is TGTGCCAGCAGCCTCCACACTAGGGAGCAGTACTTC. It translates to CASSLHTREQYF.

The DNA for the CDR3 is TGTGCCAGCAGCCAGGGGACAGGGACTGAAGCTTTCTTT. Translated, it gives CASSQGTGTEAFF. The chain uses TRBV13 and TRBJ1-1, with 9 bases fitting TRBD1. Germline V gene sequence: CDR1 PRHDT, CDR2 FYEKMQ (reference sequence). CDR3 length: 13 amino acids. V lost 5 bases, J lost 5 bases, and 3 bases stayed unmatched.

The rearrangement links TRBV29-1 to TRBJ2-3, with D perhaps matching TRBD1 (6 bases). The CDR3 runs 14 residues. Germline-derived CDR1 and CDR2 are SQVTM and ANQGSEA. V lost 4 bases to trimming and J lost 4 bases, with 15 bases between them. Here the CDR3 DNA reads TGCAGCGTTGCCCAGGGGACGACGGCAGATACGCAGTATTTT. Protein sequence: CSVAQGTTADTQYF.

This rearrangement joins TRBV5-8 to TRBJ1-6; D might be TRBD1 (5 bases). The CDR3 runs 16 residues. Per the germline V gene, CDR1 is SGHTS and CDR2 is YDEGEE. Trimming removed 3 bases from V and 3 bases from J, with 13 bases in between. The CDR3 spells CASSSGSGNYNSPLHF. The CDR3 bases are TGTGCCAGCAGCTCCGGATCAGGGAACTATAATTCACCCCTCCACTTT.

The chain has TRBV12-2 and TRBJ2-4; the D call TRBD1 from the table was never checked on the DNA. TRBV12-2 is an annotated pseudogene. CDR3 length: 19 amino acids. This CDR3 is CASRLDTDREWGAKNIQYF. The CDR3 DNA reads as TGTGCAAGTCGCTTAGATACGGACAGGGAGTGGGGGGCCAAAAACATTCAGTACTTC.

The chain has TRBV18 and TRBJ1-1; D is possibly TRBD1 (6 bases). Germline V CDR1 and CDR2: KGHSH, LQKENI. The CDR3 covers 13 residues. V lost 3 bases, J lost 7 bases, and 12 bases lay in between. The DNA of the CDR3 is TGTGCCAGCTCACCGTCAGGGGCGGTTGAAGCTTTCTTT. Translated: CASSPSGAVEAFF. The full variable domain, rest sourced from reference TRBV18 and TRBJ1-1, is NAGVMQNPRHLVRRRGQEARLRCSPMKGHSHVYWYRQLPEEGLKFMVYLQKENIIDESGMPKERFSAEFPKEGPSILRIQQVVRGDSAAYFCASSPSGAVEAFFGQGTRLTVV.

The V and J genes are TRBV6-5 and TRBJ1-1; TRBD1 is a possible D gene (6 bases). Germline V gene sequence: CDR1 MNHEY, CDR2 SVGAGI. The length of the CDR3 is 13 residues. V lost 7 bases to trimming and J lost 3 bases, with 12 bases between them. The CDR3 nucleotides read TGTGCCAGCAAAAAGGGGGTGGACACTGAAGCTTTCTTT. Translated: CASKKGVDTEAFF.

The sample holds a few counts of this clone. This rearrangement joins TRBV4-1 to TRBJ1-2; the D is unclear. Germline V lookup: CDR1 MGHRA, CDR2 YSYEKL. The ends were cut back, 7 bases at V and 3 bases at J, with 12 bases in the middle. The CDR3 sequence is 13 residues long. The CDR3 here is CASNPGFDYGYTF. The CDR3 DNA follows: TGCGCCAGCAACCCGGGTTTCGACTATGGCTACACCTTC.